The sequence of this TCR beta chain was determined in a study of siplizumab effects on memory and regulatory T cells. Mixed lymphocyte reaction cells were cocultured at 37°C for more than five days. Sequencing used immunoSEQ multiplex PCR; TCRdb keeps in-frame clones, though not all of them. This sample has almost 15,000 clones, with approximately 45% found just once. The germline gives CDR1 KGHSH, CDR2 LQKENI. Trimming shortened V by 2 bases and J by 4 bases, and 5 bases separated the two germline ends. CDR3 length equals 12 residues. For this clone: Its antigen is undetermined. Other DNA sequences from this sample encode an identical CDR3 as well.

Study-wide results and limits: Suppressive activity of Tregs proliferating in siplizumab cultures remained unconfirmed. Naive-or-memory phenotypes were unassignable for roughly 80-96% of proliferating CD4+ or CD8+ clones.

The specimen was CFSE-low (dividing) CD4+ T cells sorted from an allogeneic mixed lymphocyte reaction. This sequence originates from a human donor in good health; the cells came from an allogeneic mixed lymphocyte reaction. Some clones in this sample may be carry-over from other donors' samples. The chain carries TRBV18 and TRBJ2-5; D ambiguous. As DNA, the CDR3 is TGTGCCAGCTCACCAGAAGGAGAGACCCAGTACTTC. Amino acid sequence: CASSPEGETQYF.